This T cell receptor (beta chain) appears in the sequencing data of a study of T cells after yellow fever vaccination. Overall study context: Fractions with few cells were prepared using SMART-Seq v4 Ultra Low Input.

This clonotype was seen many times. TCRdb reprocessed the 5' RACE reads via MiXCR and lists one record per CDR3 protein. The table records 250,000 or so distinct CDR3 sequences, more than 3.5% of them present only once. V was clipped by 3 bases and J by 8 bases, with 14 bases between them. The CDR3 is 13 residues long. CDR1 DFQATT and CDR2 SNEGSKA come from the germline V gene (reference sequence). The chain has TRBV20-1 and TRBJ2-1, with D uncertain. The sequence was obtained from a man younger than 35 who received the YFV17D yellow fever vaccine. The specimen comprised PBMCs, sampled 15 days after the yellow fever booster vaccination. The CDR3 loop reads CSARVSLRDEQFF. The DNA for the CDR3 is TGCAGTGCTAGGGTTAGCTTAAGGGATGAGCAGTTCTTC.